Below, 20 T cell receptor beta chains from the same sample are listed, as sequenced in a study of cytomegalovirus exposure and HLA in healthy donors (dated by TCRdb to the late 2010s). The library was produced with the immunoSEQ multiplex PCR assay. The clones in this table, taken by TCRdb from immuneACCESS, are in-frame only. Not every clone is retained; where verified, under half of the shortfall comes from an unresolved V gene, and the cause of the rest is unknown. The sample data list 70,000 or so clones, and around 90% of these were observed just once. The ten largest clones take up approximately 3.4% of the sample. Material: PBMCs. The receptors originated from a man aged 18 to 35 in good health and CMV-seronegative.

The chain employs TRBV1 and TRBJ2-2; TRBD2 is the table's D call and was not checked against the DNA. TRBV1 is an annotated pseudogene. The CDR3 has 18 residues. The CDR3 is CTSSPRGLAGENTGELFF. The CDR3 DNA reads as TGCACCAGCAGCCCCAGGGGACTAGCGGGAGAAAACACCGGGGAGCTGTTTTTT.

The chain combines TRBV19 with TRBJ2-2, with D unresolved. Per germline, CDR1 LNHDA and CDR2 SQIVND (reference sequence). The V and J ends lost 7 bases and 5 bases respectively, with 11 bases between them. This CDR3 has 13 amino acids. CDR3 nucleotide sequence: TGTGCCAGTACCCTCCCCCGTACCGGGGAGCTGTTTTTT. Its translation is CASTLPRTGELFF.

The CDR3 region has the DNA TGTGCCAGCAGCTTGGACAGAATTCAGTACTTC. This encodes CASSLDRIQYF. The rearrangement uses TRBV7-8 and TRBJ2-4, with D perhaps matching TRBD1 (6 bases). Looked up from germline, CDR1 is SGHVS and CDR2 is FQNEAQ. The CDR3 is 11 residues long. Trimming removed 3 bases at V and 10 bases at J, with 7 bases between.

V and J are TRBV19 and TRBJ2-7, with 7 bases aligning to TRBD1. Germline CDR1 is LNHDA and CDR2 is SQIVND (reference sequence). J gave up 2 bases and V 2 bases, and 3 bases lay outside the gene matches. This CDR3 has 14 residues. The CDR3 sequence is CASSIRQGTYEQYF. The CDR3 DNA follows: TGTGCCAGTAGTATAAGACAGGGTACCTACGAGCAGTACTTC.

V is TRBV7-2 and J is TRBJ2-1; D is unresolved. Trimming cost V 4 bases and J 9 bases, with 19 bases left between them. There are 15 residues in the CDR3. Germline V lookup: CDR1 SGHTA, CDR2 FQGNSA. CDR3 in DNA: TGTGCCAGCAGCTCCCAACTACTACCCTCGAGTGAGCAGTTCTTC. Translating gives CASSSQLLPSSEQFF. The full variable domain, rest sourced from reference TRBV7-2 and TRBJ2-1, is GAGVSQSPSNKVTEKGKDVELRCDPISGHTALYWYRQSLGQGLEFLIYFQGNSAPDKSGLPSDRFSAERTGGSVSTLTIQRTQQEDSAVYLCASSSQLLPSSEQFFGPGTRLTVL.

The chain carries TRBV29-1 and TRBJ1-1; 9 nucleotides align to TRBD1. The CDR3 totals 13 residues. V shed 7 bases, J shed 3 bases, and the junction held 6 bases outside the gene matches. CDR1 is SQVTM and CDR2 is ANQGSEA in the germline V gene. CDR3 amino acids: CSGAQGADTEAFF. The CDR3 coding sequence is TGCAGCGGGGCACAGGGGGCTGACACTGAAGCTTTCTTT.

The DNA of the CDR3 is TGTGCCAGCAGTTCTACAGGGGTTGATGGAGCTTTCTTT. Amino acids: CASSSTGVDGAFF. The V and J genes are TRBV6-6 and TRBJ1-1, with TRBD1 identical over 7 bases. The junction had 9 bases not matched to a gene; V was cut back by 4 bases and J by 10 bases. The CDR3 has 13 amino acids. CDR1 is MNHNY and CDR2 is SVGAGI in the germline V gene (reference sequence).

The J gene is TRBJ1-4, the V gene TRBV29-1; D is unclear. Trimming removed 1 base at V and 0 bases at J, with 18 bases between. CDR1 and CDR2 (germline): SQVTM, ANQGSEA. CDR3 size: 18 residues. The CDR3 loop is CSVEGMGGGVSTNEKLFF. The CDR3 DNA reads as TGCAGCGTTGAAGGTATGGGAGGCGGGGTTTCAACTAATGAAAAACTGTTTTTT.

This clone was seen once. The chain joins TRBV27 to TRBJ2-3; a possible D gene is TRBD1 (8 bases). The CDR3 consists of 15 residues. Trimming cost V 5 bases and J 4 bases, with 16 bases left between them. CDR1 is MNHEY, CDR2 SMNVEV, per germline (reference sequence). The CDR3 loop reads CASSVQGGAADTQYF. CDR3 bases: TGTGCCAGCAGTGTACAGGGGGGGGCCGCAGATACGCAGTATTTT.

The CDR3 DNA sequence: TGTGCCATCACCGGACTAGCGGGAGGGTCTACAGATACGCAGTATTTT. Translation: CAITGLAGGSTDTQYF. The V and J genes are TRBV10-3 and TRBJ2-3; 15 bases are a match to TRBD2. V gave up 7 bases and J gave up 3 bases; unmatched junction bases: 5. Per germline, CDR1 ENHRY and CDR2 SYGVKD. The CDR3 loop spans 16 amino acids.

This clone has a single count. The chain carries TRBV5-1 and TRBJ2-6; D gene uncertain. Germline V gene lookup returns CDR1 SGHRS and CDR2 YFSETQ. The CDR3 runs to 15 residues. Trimming removed 2 bases at V and 0 bases at J, with 6 bases between. For the CDR3, the DNA is TGCGCCAGCAGCTTTCTTAGCTCTGGGGCCAACGTCCTGACTTTC. Translated: CASSFLSSGANVLTF.

This clone is medium-sized in the sample. The chain has TRBV10-3 and TRBJ1-1; D not certain. Per germline, CDR1 ENHRY and CDR2 SYGVKD. V lost 2 bases to trimming and J lost 4 bases, with 14 bases between them. The CDR3 covers 15 residues. The CDR3 region has the DNA TGTGCCATCAGTGAGGACGGCGGCGGGAGCACTGAAGCTTTCTTT. Its protein is CAISEDGGGSTEAFF.

The genes are TRBV28 and TRBJ2-2; 13 bases line up with TRBD2. The CDR3 length is 17 residues. Germline V CDR1 and CDR2: MDHEN, SYDVKM. V was pared by 6 bases and J by 0 bases, with 4 bases of the junction left unmatched. The CDR3 DNA is TGTGCCAGCAGAGGACTAGCGGGAGACCCGAACACCGGGGAGCTGTTTTTT. Amino acids: CASRGLAGDPNTGELFF.

CDR3 DNA: TGTGCCAGCAGCTTACGGACTAGCGGGGCCTACGAGCAGTACTTC. Its protein product is CASSLRTSGAYEQYF. This chain joins TRBV7-2 and TRBJ2-7, with TRBD2 identical over 12 bases. Germline loops: CDR1 SGHTA, CDR2 FQGNSA. J gave up 2 bases and V 2 bases, and 1 base lay outside the gene matches. The CDR3 runs to 15 residues.

The V gene is TRBV2, the J gene TRBJ2-3; 7 positions match TRBD2. Germline CDR1 is SNHLY and CDR2 is FYNNEI. This CDR3 region has 14 residues. Germline trimming cut 5 bases from V and 5 bases from J; bases unmatched to any gene: 7. Here the CDR3 DNA reads TGTGCCAGCAGTAGTCGGCCGGGAGGAGATACGCAGTATTTT. Translating gives CASSSRPGGDTQYF.

The chain combines TRBV19 with TRBJ2-1, with TRBD2 identical over 9 bases. V was clipped by 0 bases and J by 0 bases; unmatched bases: 18. Germline assignment: CDR1 LNHDA and CDR2 SQIVND (reference sequence). CDR3 length: 22 amino acids. The CDR3 bases are TGTGCCAGTAGTATAGATCCCATTAGCGGGAGTTTTCTACTCAGCTCCTACAATGAGCAGTTCTTC. Protein sequence: CASSIDPISGSFLLSSYNEQFF.

The V call is TRBV14, the J call TRBJ2-1; weak D call: TRBD2 (5 bases). The V gene's germline CDR1 is SGHDN and CDR2 FVKESK. The ends were cut back, 4 bases at V and 3 bases at J, with 13 bases in the middle. CDR3 length equals 15 residues. The CDR3 is CASSPGVRLYNEQFF. The DNA of the CDR3 is TGTGCCAGCAGCCCCGGGGTCCGCCTCTACAATGAGCAGTTCTTC.

The chain carries TRBV9 and TRBJ1-2; 7 bases agree with TRBD1. The J segment lost 1 base and the V segment lost 4 bases, leaving 7 bases of the junction unmatched. Germline V CDR1 and CDR2: SGDLS, YYNGEE. The CDR3 runs 15 residues. CDR3 in amino acids: CASSSNRGGNYGYTF. In DNA, the CDR3 is TGTGCCAGCAGCTCCAACAGGGGAGGTAACTATGGCTACACCTTC.

The rearrangement joins TRBV6-5 to TRBJ2-7; 9 bases map to TRBD2. Trimming removed 5 bases from V and 2 bases from J; junction bases left unmatched: 4. The CDR3 length is 14 residues. CDR1 is MNHEY, CDR2 SVGAGI, per germline. The CDR3 DNA follows: TGTGCCAGCAGTGGGTTAGCGGGGGCCTACGAGCAGTACTTC. This codes for CASSGLAGAYEQYF.

The chain is built from TRBV9 and TRBJ2-7, with TRBD2 as a possible D gene (5 bases). V was pared by 3 bases and J by 7 bases, with 11 bases between. This CDR3 comprises 12 residues. Germline V CDR1 and CDR2: SGDLS, YYNGEE. CDR3 DNA: TGTGCCAGCAGCGCCGGGAAGCGGGAGCAGTACTTC. This gives the protein CASSAGKREQYF.